What follows are 32 T cell receptor beta chains derived from one specimen sequenced in a study of spatial heterogeneity in lung cancer. Noted time point: blood at routine non-recurrence follow-up after resection. TCRdb fed the 5' RACE reads into MiXCR, producing one record per CDR3 protein. The table shows 60,000 to 85,000 distinct CDR3 sequences, with roughly 8.9% occurring only once. The sample here was PBMCs, taken at follow-up. These TCRs come from a female donor with early-stage non-small cell lung cancer.

This clonotype occurred many times. This chain uses TRBV11-2 with TRBJ2-1, with a possible D match to TRBD2 (5 bases). V lost 5 bases and J lost 7, with 12 bases in between. The CDR3 spans 13 residues. Germline CDR1 is SGHAT and CDR2 is FQNNGV. CDR3 amino acids: CASSPGLPNEQFF. The CDR3 coding sequence is TGTGCCAGCAGCCCCGGACTGCCGAATGAGCAGTTCTTC.

This clonotype was recorded a few times. The rearrangement uses TRBV6-5 and TRBJ2-7; TRBD1 or TRBD2 may be the D gene (5 bases each). There are 16 residues in the CDR3. V was clipped by 0 bases and J by 0 bases, with 12 bases between them. Germline V gives CDR1 MNHEY, CDR2 SVGAGI. CDR3 residues: CASSYSIEGTSYEQYF. The CDR3 nucleotides read TGTGCCAGCAGTTACTCGATAGAGGGGACCTCCTACGAGCAGTACTTC.

Here the CDR3 DNA reads TGCAGTGCTCGACCCATTAGCACAGATACGCAGTATTTT. Translated, it gives CSARPISTDTQYF. The chain employs TRBV20-1 and TRBJ2-3; D not resolved. V lost 5 bases and J 0 bases, leaving 9 bases between the germline ends. CDR1 and CDR2 from the germline V gene are DFQATT and SNEGSKA (reference sequence). CDR3 length equals 13 residues.

This clonotype showed up many times. This chain uses TRBV12-5 with TRBJ1-5, with D uncertain. The CDR3 sequence is 13 residues long. V shed 5 bases and J shed 5 bases, with 10 bases lying between them. The V gene's germline CDR1 is LGHNT and CDR2 FRNRAP. The CDR3: CASGRGGHQPQHF. CDR3 DNA sequence: TGTGCTAGTGGTCGAGGAGGGCATCAGCCCCAGCATTTT.

This clonotype has a handful of counts. The chain recombines TRBV30 with TRBJ2-7; D is unresolved. Germline CDR1 and CDR2: GTSNPN and SVGIG (reference sequence). Trimming shortened V by 2 bases and J by 4 bases, and 15 bases separated the two germline ends. This CDR3 region has 14 residues. The CDR3 nucleotides are TGTGCCTGGAGTTGGAGTCAAGAGGTATACGAGCAGTACTTC. It is translated as CAWSWSQEVYEQYF.

The CDR3: CSARGDVRGDTQYF. CDR3 nucleotides: TGCAGTGCTAGGGGGGACGTGCGAGGGGATACGCAGTATTTT. The chain recombines TRBV20-1 with TRBJ2-3, with D tentatively TRBD1 or TRBD2 (5 bases each). In germline, CDR1 is DFQATT, CDR2 SNEGSKA (reference sequence). This CDR3 is 14 amino acids long. Trimming left V 3 bases short and J 6 bases short, with 16 bases between.

The sample holds many counts of this clonotype. The chain recombines TRBV5-1 with TRBJ2-7, with D possibly being TRBD2 (6 bases). The germline gives CDR1 SGHRS, CDR2 YFSETQ. This CDR3 is 15 amino acids long. The V end lost 3 bases, the J end lost 2 bases, and 15 bases lay between the germline ends. The CDR3 coding sequence is TGCGCCAGCAGCTCCCTCACGGGGGAGCCCTACGAGCAGTACTTC. It encodes CASSSLTGEPYEQYF.

This clonotype was counted ten times or more. The J gene is TRBJ2-7, the V gene TRBV6-5, with 9 nucleotides matching TRBD1. The V segment lost 0 bases and the J segment 3 bases; nucleotides outside the gene matches: 18. Germline CDR1 MNHEY, CDR2 SVGAGI. The CDR3 has 20 residues. CDR3 loop: CASSYSWDREELAFGYEQYF. The CDR3 DNA reads TGTGCCAGCAGTTACTCTTGGGACAGGGAAGAACTAGCGTTCGGCTACGAGCAGTACTTC.

V usage is TRBV10-1 and J usage is TRBJ2-3, with unresolved D. The V end was cut by 1 base, the J end by 6 bases, with 8 bases between. Germline V gene data show CDR1 as WNHNN and CDR2 as SYGVQD (reference sequence). The CDR3 length is 13 residues. DNA for the CDR3: TGCGCCAGCAGTGAGTTGGGTCCTGATACGCAGTATTTT. Its protein product is CASSELGPDTQYF.

The chain links TRBV20-1 to TRBJ1-4; no firm D call. The CDR3 runs to 14 residues. Germline V gene lookup returns CDR1 DFQATT and CDR2 SNEGSKA (reference sequence). V was cut by 4 bases and J by 0 bases, with 9 bases left in between. CDR3 loop: CSATEGTTNEKLFF. CDR3 DNA: TGCAGTGCTACGGAGGGAACAACTAATGAAAAACTGTTTTTT.

This clonotype was observed at least ten times. CDR3 in DNA: TGTGCCAGCAGCCCAGAGACAGCCTCCTACGAGCAGTACTTC. It encodes CASSPETASYEQYF. The rearrangement uses TRBV5-4 and TRBJ2-7, with D tentatively TRBD1 (5 bases). The ends were cut back, 4 bases at V and 0 bases at J, with 11 bases in the middle. CDR1 is SGHNT, CDR2 YYREEE, per germline (reference sequence). The CDR3 has 14 amino acids.

This clonotype was found many times. CDR3 sequence reads: CASRLRDTEAFF. Here the CDR3 DNA reads TGTGCCAGCAGGCTAAGGGACACTGAAGCTTTCTTT. The V and J genes are TRBV6-5 and TRBJ1-1; D unresolved. V lost 6 bases to trimming and J lost 3 bases, with 8 bases between them. The CDR3 runs to 12 residues. Germline V lookup: CDR1 MNHEY, CDR2 SVGAGI.

This clonotype was found many times. The V call is TRBV20-1, the J call TRBJ2-7, with 7 bases lining up with TRBD2. The CDR3 is made up of 13 amino acids. Per the germline V gene, CDR1 is DFQATT and CDR2 is SNEGSKA (reference sequence). The CDR3 DNA reads as TGCAGCCCCCCGAGCAGTGGGGGGGACGAGCAGTACTTC. Its protein is CSPPSSGGDEQYF.

This clonotype was seen many times. The chain is built from TRBV2 and TRBJ2-1; TRBD2 is a possible D gene (5 bases). This CDR3 spans 16 amino acids. V lost 7 bases and J 7 bases, leaving 23 bases between the germline ends. CDR1 is SNHLY and CDR2 is FYNNEI in the germline V gene. CDR3 bases: TGTGCCAGCACCCTAACCTATTCGGGAATAGGTAATGAGCAGTTCTTC. This translates into CASTLTYSGIGNEQFF.

Ten or more counts support this clonotype. The chain joins TRBV18 to TRBJ1-1; TRBD1 aligns across 8 bases. Germline V CDR1 and CDR2: KGHSH, LQKENI. The CDR3 loop spans 15 amino acids. V gave up 2 bases and J gave up 7 bases; unmatched junction bases: 9. The CDR3 sequence: CASSPGSGQGVEAFF. The CDR3 region has the DNA TGTGCCAGCTCACCAGGGTCCGGACAGGGAGTTGAAGCTTTCTTT.

The chain combines TRBV5-1 with TRBJ2-1, with 8 positions matching TRBD2. CDR1 and CDR2 from the germline V gene are SGHRS and YFSETQ. CDR3 length: 14 residues. After removal of 1 base from V and 5 bases from J, the junction contained 2 bases not matched to a gene. CDR3 protein: CASSLTGGDNEQFF. The CDR3 DNA sequence: TGCGCCAGCAGCTTGACGGGAGGGGACAATGAGCAGTTCTTC.

This clonotype has a count of ten or more. The chain joins TRBV9 to TRBJ2-2, with 10 bases fitting TRBD2. This CDR3 spans 14 amino acids. Germline CDR1 reads SGDLS; CDR2 reads YYNGEE. With 5 bases clipped from V and 6 bases from J, the junction kept 4 bases outside the gene matches. The CDR3 sequence is CASRPAGGSGELFF. CDR3 sequence (DNA): TGTGCCAGCAGGCCAGCGGGAGGGTCCGGGGAGCTGTTTTTT.

The rearrangement uses TRBV7-2 and TRBJ2-4, with TRBD2 identical over 8 bases. J was trimmed by 5 bases and V by 3 bases; bases with no gene match: 3. Germline CDR1 SGHTA, CDR2 FQGNSA. The CDR3 runs to 14 residues. DNA of the CDR3: TGTGCCAGCAGCTTGGGACTAGGGCAAAACATTCAGTACTTC. Translated: CASSLGLGQNIQYF.

This clonotype was seen only a few times. The chain combines TRBV5-1 with TRBJ2-3; 8 positions agree with TRBD2. CDR1 SGHRS and CDR2 YFSETQ come from the germline V gene. V gave up 0 bases and J gave up 0 bases; unmatched junction bases: 9. There are 18 residues in the CDR3. In DNA, the CDR3 is TGCGCCAGCAGCTTGGCCCAACTAGCGGATTCTAGCACAGATACGCAGTATTTT. The encoded protein is CASSLAQLADSSTDTQYF.

The V gene is TRBV3-1, the J gene TRBJ2-5, with D possibly TRBD1 on 5 matching bases. CDR1 is LGHDT, CDR2 YNNKEL, per germline (reference sequence). V dropped 5 bases and J dropped 5 bases, with 21 bases sitting between them. The CDR3 has 16 amino acids. This CDR3 is CASSYSRRSGLETQYF. CDR3 DNA: TGTGCCAGCAGCTACTCAAGGCGATCAGGGTTGGAGACCCAGTACTTC.

This clonotype was counted only a few times. The chain uses TRBV29-1 and TRBJ1-2; D is possibly TRBD1 (5 bases). Germline V CDR1 and CDR2: SQVTM, ANQGSEA. Trimming left V 7 bases short and J 5 bases short, with 14 bases between. This CDR3 spans 12 amino acids. The CDR3 DNA is TGCAGCGCCGGCAGGGAGCAATATGGCTACACCTTC. Its translation is CSAGREQYGYTF.

J is TRBJ1-2 and V is TRBV7-3; TRBD1 agrees at 7 bases. The CDR3 sequence is 16 residues long. V lost 5 bases to trimming and J lost 4 bases; unmatched junction nucleotides: 13. Germline CDR1 SGHTA, CDR2 FQGTGA. This CDR3 reads CASSRTGLAQVYGYTF. In DNA, the CDR3 is TGTGCCAGCAGCCGGACAGGCCTCGCCCAGGTCTATGGCTACACCTTC.

Note on this clonotype: This clone may be a read error of a much larger clone one base away. V usage is TRBV7-8 and J usage is TRBJ2-3; D not certain. CDR3 length: 14 amino acids. From germline, CDR1 is SGHVS and CDR2 FQNEAQ. The chain's CDR3 is CASSLPGSPDTLYF. The CDR3 DNA reads as TGTGCCAGCAGCTTACCTGGGTCCCCAGATACGCTGTATTTT.

This clonotype occurred many times. The genes are TRBV10-3 and TRBJ1-1; 7 bases align to TRBD1. The CDR3 totals 13 residues. Trimming took 10 bases from V and 3 from J; bases not matched to a gene: 8. Germline V gene lookup returns CDR1 ENHRY and CDR2 SYGVKD. The CDR3 DNA is TGTGCCACAGGGGGGGGCGCGGACACTGAAGCTTTCTTT. It yields the protein CATGGGADTEAFF.

This clonotype was seen repeatedly, ten times or more. The chain has TRBV11-2 and TRBJ1-1; the D is unclear. The V end was cut by 5 bases, the J end by 4 bases, with 11 bases between. The CDR3 is 13 residues long. Germline V CDR1 and CDR2: SGHAT, FQNNGV. The DNA for the CDR3 is TGTGCCAGCAGCCCCCAGCGGGGCACTGAAGCTTTCTTT. Protein product: CASSPQRGTEAFF.

In regard to this clonotype: A much larger clone lies one base from this, so it may be a read error. This chain uses TRBV10-2 with TRBJ2-1, with D maybe TRBD1 (7 bases). V lost 2 bases, J lost 7 bases, and 12 bases lay in between. Germline assignment: CDR1 WSHSY and CDR2 SAAADI. The length of the CDR3 is 14 residues. The CDR3 reads CASSEAGQTNEQFF. CDR3 DNA sequence: TGCGCCAGCAGTGAGGCGGGACAGACGAATGAGCAGTTCTTC.

This clonotype appeared many times. V usage is TRBV29-1 and J usage is TRBJ1-1; tentatively, D is TRBD1 (5 bases). Looked up from germline, CDR1 is SQVTM and CDR2 is ANQGSEA. This CDR3 is built from 10 residues. Trimming removed 4 bases from V and 10 bases from J, with 10 bases in between. The chain's CDR3 is CSVGGTGAFF. In DNA, the CDR3 is TGCAGCGTTGGGGGAACAGGAGCTTTCTTT.

The table lists this clonotype with many counts. The chain couples TRBV18 to TRBJ2-7; D is perhaps TRBD2 (6 bases). In germline, CDR1 is KGHSH, CDR2 LQKENI. Trimming left V 5 bases short and J 7 bases short, with 12 bases between. The CDR3 consists of 12 residues. The CDR3: CASSESREEQYF. CDR3 nucleotides: TGTGCCAGCTCAGAATCCCGGGAGGAGCAGTACTTC.

V and J are TRBV5-1 and TRBJ2-3; 7 nucleotides align to TRBD1. Trimming removed 3 bases from V and 2 bases from J; junction bases left unmatched: 6. This CDR3 contains 15 residues. Germline lookup yields CDR1 SGHRS and CDR2 YFSETQ. The CDR3 bases are TGCGCCAGCAGCTCAGACAGGGTTGACACAGATACGCAGTATTTT. Translating gives CASSSDRVDTDTQYF. The full variable domain, with the rest looked up from reference TRBV5-1 and TRBJ2-3, is KAGVTQTPRYLIKTRGQQVTLSCSPISGHRSVSWYQQTPGQGLQFLFEYFSETQRNKGNFPGRFSGRQFSNSRSEMNVSTLELGDSALYLCASSSDRVDTDTQYFGPGTRLTVL.

This clonotype has ten or more counts. The genes are TRBV4-1 and TRBJ2-1, with 8 bases that match TRBD1. Trimming removed 1 base from V and 4 bases from J; junction bases left unmatched: 9. The CDR3 spans 17 residues. Germline V gene sequence: CDR1 MGHRA, CDR2 YSYEKL. CDR3: CASSQGGQGARYNEQFF. The DNA of the CDR3 is TGCGCCAGCAGCCAAGGAGGGCAGGGGGCGAGGTACAATGAGCAGTTCTTC.

This clonotype came up many times. The V gene is TRBV5-1, the J gene TRBJ2-5, with a tentative D call TRBD2 (5 bases). This CDR3 is built from 14 residues. Germline V gene data show CDR1 as SGHRS and CDR2 as YFSETQ. Trimming removed 2 bases at V and 5 bases at J, with 13 bases between. This CDR3 reads CASSFSGVGETQYF. The CDR3 DNA follows: TGCGCCAGCAGCTTTTCCGGGGTTGGGGAGACCCAGTACTTC.

In its sample, this clonotype was seen many times. V and J are TRBV6-4 and TRBJ1-1; the D is unclear. Trimming pared 6 bases from V and 1 base from J, leaving 12 bases between. Germline V lookup: CDR1 MRHNA, CDR2 SNTAGT. The CDR3 is 14 amino acids. The CDR3 region has the DNA TGTGCCAGCAGGCTTTCCTACACGAACACTGAAGCTTTCTTT. This gives the protein CASRLSYTNTEAFF.